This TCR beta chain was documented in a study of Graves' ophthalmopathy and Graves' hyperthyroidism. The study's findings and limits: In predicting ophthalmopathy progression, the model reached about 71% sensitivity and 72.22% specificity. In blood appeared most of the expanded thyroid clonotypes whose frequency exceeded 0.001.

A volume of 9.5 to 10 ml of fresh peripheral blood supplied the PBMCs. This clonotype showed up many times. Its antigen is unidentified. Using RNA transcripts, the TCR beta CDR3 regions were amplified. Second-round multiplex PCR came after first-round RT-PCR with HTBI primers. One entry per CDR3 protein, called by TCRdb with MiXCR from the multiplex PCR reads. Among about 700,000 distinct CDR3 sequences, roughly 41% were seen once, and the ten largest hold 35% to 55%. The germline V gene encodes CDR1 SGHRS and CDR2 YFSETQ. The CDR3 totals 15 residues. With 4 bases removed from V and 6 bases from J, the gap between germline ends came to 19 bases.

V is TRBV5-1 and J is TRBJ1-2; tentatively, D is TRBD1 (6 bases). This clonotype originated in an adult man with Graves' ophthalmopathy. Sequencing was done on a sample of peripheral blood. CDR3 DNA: TGCGCCAGCAGCGACGTAACAGGGAGATTCGATGGCTACACCTTC. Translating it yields CASSDVTGRFDGYTF.